The 15 T cell receptor beta chains in this list originate from one sample, sequenced in a study of T cells in narcolepsy. Only in-frame clones appear in the TCRdb table, and some are missing; sequencing was by immunoSEQ multiplex PCR. Among more than 9,500 clones, over 90% were seen once, and the ten largest hold about 1.1%. What was sequenced was CD45RA- memory CD4+ T cells from PBMCs. Every receptor here comes from a human donor with narcolepsy.

The chain employs TRBV7-9 and TRBJ2-3; D tentatively reads TRBD1 or TRBD2 (5 bases each). CDR1 and CDR2 (germline): SEHNR, FQNEAQ (reference sequence). Trimming cost V 2 bases and J 5 bases, with 14 bases left between them. The CDR3 totals 15 residues. For the CDR3, the DNA is TGTGCCAGCAGCTTACAGGGACGCGAAGGAGATACGCAGTATTTT. This sequence encodes CASSLQGREGDTQYF.

This clone was seen a single time. The chain uses TRBV5-1 and TRBJ2-3, with D possibly TRBD2 on 7 matching bases. The CDR3 has 14 amino acids. CDR1 SGHRS and CDR2 YFSETQ come from the germline V gene. V was pared by 1 base and J by 3 bases, with 9 bases between. The CDR3 DNA reads TGCGCCAGCAGCTTGAGGGGGGGAACAGATACGCAGTATTTT. Residues: CASSLRGGTDTQYF.

The chain carries TRBV28 and TRBJ1-1; 7 bases line up with TRBD1. The CDR3 loop spans 15 amino acids. Germline lookup yields CDR1 MDHEN and CDR2 SYDVKM. Unmatched junction bases numbered 6, after V lost 5 bases and J lost 0 bases. The CDR3 coding sequence is TGTGCCAGCAGTCCGTCCGGGACAGTGAACACTGAAGCTTTCTTT. It yields the protein CASSPSGTVNTEAFF.

The chain has TRBV2 and TRBJ2-5; D not certain. Germline values: CDR1 SNHLY, CDR2 FYNNEI. This CDR3 comprises 15 residues. V was pared by 6 bases and J by 5 bases, with 19 bases between. CDR3 sequence: CASSLSSGSRETQYF. CDR3 nucleotide sequence: TGTGCCAGCAGCCTCTCCTCCGGGTCCAGGGAGACCCAGTACTTC.

This chain links TRBV5-1 with TRBJ1-4; D ambiguous. CDR3 length: 13 residues. The germline gives CDR1 SGHRS, CDR2 YFSETQ. The ends were cut back, 2 bases at V and 3 bases at J, with 5 bases in the middle. CDR3 in amino acids: CASSFWPNEKLFF. The CDR3 DNA reads as TGCGCCAGCAGCTTCTGGCCTAATGAAAAACTGTTTTTT.

The V gene is TRBV9, the J gene TRBJ2-2, with 14 bases matching TRBD2. The CDR3 totals 19 residues. The V gene end was trimmed by 4 bases and the J gene end by 5 bases; junction bases not matched to a gene: 13. Germline CDR1 SGDLS, CDR2 YYNGEE. CDR3 protein: CASSPGLAGAVGETGELFF. For the CDR3, the DNA is TGTGCCAGCAGCCCGGGACTAGCGGGGGCAGTGGGGGAAACCGGGGAGCTGTTTTTT.

The chain is built from TRBV7-8 and TRBJ2-1, with 12 nucleotides matching TRBD2. The CDR3 spans 15 residues. V shed 1 base, J shed 8 bases, and the junction held 3 bases outside the gene matches. From germline, CDR1 is SGHVS and CDR2 FQNEAQ. Here the CDR3 DNA reads TGTGCCAGCAGCTTAGAACTAGCGGGGGGCCATGAGCAGTTCTTC. Protein sequence: CASSLELAGGHEQFF. Variable domain in full (rest from reference TRBV7-8 and TRBJ2-1): GAGVSQSPRYKVAKRGQDVALRCDPISGHVSLFWYQQALGQGPEFLTYFQNEAQLDKSGLPSDRFFAERPEGSVSTLKIQRTQQEDSAVYLCASSLELAGGHEQFFGPGTRLTVL.

The V and J genes are TRBV5-1 and TRBJ2-5; TRBD2 might be the D (5 bases). CDR1 is SGHRS and CDR2 is YFSETQ in the germline V gene. The CDR3 length is 16 residues. Trimming cost V 3 bases and J 4 bases, with 19 bases left between them. CDR3 protein: CASSSGFAGSGETQYF. In DNA form, the CDR3 reads TGCGCCAGCAGCTCCGGTTTTGCAGGAAGCGGAGAGACCCAGTACTTC.

The chain employs TRBV5-6 and TRBJ1-1; 8 nucleotides align to TRBD1. V trimming: 0 bases; J trimming: 4 bases; junction bases outside the gene matches: 5. The CDR3 consists of 15 residues. Germline CDR1 SGHDT, CDR2 YYEEEE. The CDR3 spells CASSLAGGRFTEAFF. The CDR3 DNA is TGTGCCAGCAGCTTGGCAGGGGGCAGATTCACTGAAGCTTTCTTT.

The rearrangement uses TRBV5-1 and TRBJ2-5; D uncertain. The CDR3 sequence is 12 residues long. Germline CDR1 and CDR2: SGHRS and YFSETQ. Trimming took 2 bases from V and 1 from J, leaving 3 bases between them. CDR3 in amino acids: CASSFSQETQYF. The CDR3 nucleotides are TGCGCCAGCAGCTTTTCCCAAGAGACCCAGTACTTC. Complete variable domain (other parts from reference TRBV5-1 and TRBJ2-5): KAGVTQTPRYLIKTRGQQVTLSCSPISGHRSVSWYQQTPGQGLQFLFEYFSETQRNKGNFPGRFSGRQFSNSRSEMNVSTLELGDSALYLCASSFSQETQYFGPGTRLLVL.

Regarding this clone: The junction and the germline gene differ at one end; a read error may be behind it. V usage is TRBV7-9 and J usage is TRBJ2-3; D possibly corresponds to TRBD2 (6 bases). Per germline, CDR1 SEHNR and CDR2 FQNEAQ (reference sequence). The length of the CDR3 is 14 residues. For the CDR3, the DNA is TGTGCCAGCAGCTTACGGGGGAGCACGGATACGCAGTATTTT. It yields the protein CASSLRGSTDTQYF.

V is TRBV2 and J is TRBJ1-2; 7 bases agree with TRBD1. V shed 4 bases and J 2 bases; nucleotides not matched to a gene: 13. In germline, CDR1 is SNHLY, CDR2 FYNNEI. The CDR3 consists of 17 residues. This CDR3 is CASSADRQGVTNYGYTF. CDR3 in DNA: TGTGCCAGCAGTGCCGACCGACAGGGTGTGACGAACTATGGCTACACCTTC.

The chain employs TRBV5-1 and TRBJ2-3; 8 nucleotides align to TRBD2. The CDR3 is 16 residues long. J was trimmed by 2 bases and V by 0 bases; bases with no gene match: 5. Germline CDR1 reads SGHRS; CDR2 reads YFSETQ. The CDR3 DNA follows: TGCGCCAGCAGCTTGGCCCCAGCGGGAGCCACAGATACGCAGTATTTT. Amino acid sequence: CASSLAPAGATDTQYF.

V is TRBV2 and J is TRBJ2-2; TRBD1 matches 10 bases. V trimming: 6 bases; J trimming: 6 bases; junction bases outside the gene matches: 7. The CDR3 sequence is 15 residues long. The germline CDR1 and CDR2 sequences are SNHLY and FYNNEI. The DNA of the CDR3 is TGTGCCAGCAGATGGACAGGGGGGTTGGCCGGGGAGCTGTTTTTT. Translating gives CASRWTGGLAGELFF. Full variable domain (outside the CDR3, taken from reference TRBV2 and TRBJ2-2): EPEVTQTPSHQVTQMGQEVILRCVPISNHLYFYWYRQILGQKVEFLVSFYNNEISEKSEIFDDQFSVERPDGSNFTLKIRSTKLEDSAMYFCASRWTGGLAGELFFGEGSRLTVL.

The chain joins TRBV5-1 to TRBJ1-2, with 7 bases matching TRBD1. Germline assignment: CDR1 SGHRS and CDR2 YFSETQ. The length of the CDR3 is 13 residues. Trimming cost V 7 bases and J 4 bases; bases outside gene matches: 7. CDR3: CASQRDSPYGYTF. The CDR3 nucleotides read TGCGCCAGCCAGCGGGACAGCCCCTATGGCTACACCTTC.